The 3 T cell receptor beta chains below come from one sample, sequenced in a study of T cell repertoires in cytomegalovirus infection. TCRdb called the reads again in MiXCR, with one record for every CDR3 protein. Among about 920,000 distinct CDR3 sequences listed, around 31% were seen once. Antigens for these TCRs are unknown. The specimen was cultured CD8+ T cells from PBMCs, collected from culture after CMV antigen stimulation. The receptors shown here come from a human donor in good health (CMV status not recorded). Some clones in this sample may be carry-over from other donors' samples.

This clonotype was seen a few times. The CDR3 region has the DNA TGTGCCGGAGGACAGGTGAATCAGCCCCAGCATTTT. Its translation: CAGGQVNQPQHF. The J gene is TRBJ1-5, the V gene TRBV6-6, with TRBD1 matching 7 bases. J was trimmed by 4 bases and V by 11 bases; bases with no gene match: 5. CDR1 is MNHNY, CDR2 SVGAGI, per germline (reference sequence). This CDR3 region has 12 residues.

This clonotype was recorded a few times. The V call is TRBV2, the J call TRBJ1-6; a weak D match, TRBD1 (5 bases). There are 15 residues in the CDR3. Trimming stripped 2 bases from V and 7 bases from J, with 12 bases between. Germline V CDR1 and CDR2: SNHLY, FYNNEI. CDR3 DNA sequence: TGTGCCAGCAGTGAATTCGGGGGGTGGAATTCACCCCTCCACTTT. Residues: CASSEFGGWNSPLHF.

This clonotype showed up just a few times. The CDR3 region is CASSFTPRFAFF. DNA of the CDR3: TGTGCCAGCAGCTTCACCCCCCGGTTTGCTTTCTTT. The rearrangement joins TRBV7-9 to TRBJ1-1; D remains unclear. The V gene's germline CDR1 is SEHNR and CDR2 FQNEAQ (reference sequence). V lost 3 bases and J 11 bases, leaving 13 bases between the germline ends. CDR3 size: 12 residues.